Given below is one TCR beta chain in context. It has no known antigen specificity. No base quality values were provided; no much bigger clone lies one nucleotide off. The data were taken from a study of blood T cells in healthy people across ages (dated by TCRdb to the mid-2010s). Regarding the complete study: Template switching captured roughly one uniquely barcoded TCR beta cDNA molecule per two T cells in model experiments. The donors were divided into four age groups: young (average approximately 17 years), middle-aged (around 37), aged (under 70) and long-lived (82). Using deep sequencing normalized with unique cDNA molecular identifiers, the study measured how TCR beta repertoire diversity changes with age. Two additional independent replicas of 1 million unique cDNA reads from the same blood draw were analyzed for two donors (one aged 18 to 30 and one aged 80 or older). Donors of different ages were randomly distributed across sequencing lanes to avoid experimental bias. The paper's findings and limits, for the study overall: Observed TCR beta diversity correlated strongly with the percentage of naive T cells measured by flow cytometry. Because profiling used bulk unsorted PBMCs, naive and antigen-experienced compartments could not be compared conclusively. As age increased, observed TCR beta diversity per million T cells dropped in a roughly linear way, and a significant reduction was already evident by age about 40. The CMV infection status of donors was not known, potentially confounding age-related changes in expanded clonotypes. Compared with the aged group, the long-lived group had more naive CD4+ T cells, fewer expanded clones and increased TCR diversity, a pattern suggesting age selection. Estimates of total diversity from one million sequenced T cells were regarded as lower bounds and underestimates.

The donors were a few dozen Caucasian individuals from Russia, aged roughly 6 to 100 years, who were systemically healthy. Each donor gave 8 to 10 milliliters of peripheral blood, drawn into EDTA-treated Vacutainer tubes. Ficoll-Paque density-gradient centrifugation was used to isolate PBMCs, with at least 6.5 million per sample. Total RNA was extracted from PBMCs with Trizol reagent, with at least 6 micrograms obtained per sample. For every donor, flow cytometry on a PBMC aliquot measured the percentage of naive CD45RAhigh/CD27high T cells. The library was generated by 5' RACE. Sequencing was carried out with an Illumina HiSeq 2500. The second PCR ran for about 7 to 11 cycles and used a J-beta primer mix along with a sample-barcoded 5' primer. Each TCR beta cDNA molecule received a unique molecular identifier from a template-switch 5' adaptor carrying 12 random nucleotides. Each sample yielded at least 3 million CDR3-containing paired-end reads. All of the RNA was converted into first-strand cDNA using the Mint cDNA synthesis kit, with a TRBC-specific oligonucleotide serving as the primer. Following uracil-DNA glycosylase treatment, all cDNA underwent a first 18-cycle PCR with the universal primers M1SS and BC2_uni_R. Per the source publication's procedure: Normalization of each sample was performed by random selection of 1 million high-quality reads, each carrying a distinct molecular identifier. Reads sharing molecular identifiers were discarded rather than binned into consensus sequences. MiTCR, with a Q25 quality threshold and the strictest error-elimination algorithm, was used for CDR3 identification, clonotype clustering and error correction. Lower-bound total TCR beta diversity was estimated with a nonparametric unseen species model using Euler transformation. Clones were called with MiXCR by TCRdb after fastp trimmed the public reads at Q25, and only in-frame beta chains were retained. Every entry covers one CDR3 protein and lists the most common genes and DNA from its rows. TCRdb, rather than the study authors, made the V and J calls. This sample lists approximately 880,000 distinct CDR3 sequences; roughly 48% were detected once. Together, the top ten hold 10% to 15% of the sample.

This TCR was recovered from a man younger than 40 in good health. The sequencing input was blood.

The sequenced DNA: TGTGCCAGCAGTTACCCGCAGGGGGGCAATCAGCCCCAGCATTTT. Translated, this gives CASSYPQGGNQPQHF. This chain is built from TRBV6-2 or TRBV6-3 and TRBJ1-5, with 7 bases matching TRBD1. Trimming removed 2 bases from V and 2 bases from J; the gene matches leave 3 bases unexplained. CDR1 and CDR2, looked up from the germline V gene, are MNHEY and SVGEGT. The CDR3 starts with the cysteine, ends with the phenylalanine, and has 15 residues. Of all the DNA, just the CDR3 is kept, 45 bases in frame from base 1.